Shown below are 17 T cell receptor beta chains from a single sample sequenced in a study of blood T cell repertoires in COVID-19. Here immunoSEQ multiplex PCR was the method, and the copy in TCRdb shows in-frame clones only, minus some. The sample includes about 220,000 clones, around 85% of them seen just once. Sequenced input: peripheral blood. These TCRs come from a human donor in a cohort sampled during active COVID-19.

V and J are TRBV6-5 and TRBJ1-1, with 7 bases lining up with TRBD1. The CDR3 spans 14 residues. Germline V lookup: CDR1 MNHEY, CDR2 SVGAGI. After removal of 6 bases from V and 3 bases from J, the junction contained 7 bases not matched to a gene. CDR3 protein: CASRKGGADTEAFF. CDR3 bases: TGTGCCAGCAGGAAAGGGGGCGCTGACACTGAAGCTTTCTTT.

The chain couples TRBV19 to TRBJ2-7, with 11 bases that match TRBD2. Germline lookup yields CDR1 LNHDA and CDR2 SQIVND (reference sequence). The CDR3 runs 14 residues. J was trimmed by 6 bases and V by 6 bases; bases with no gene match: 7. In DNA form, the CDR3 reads TGTGCCAGTAGGAACCTAGCGGGAGGCGGCGAGCAGTACTTC. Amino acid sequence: CASRNLAGGGEQYF.

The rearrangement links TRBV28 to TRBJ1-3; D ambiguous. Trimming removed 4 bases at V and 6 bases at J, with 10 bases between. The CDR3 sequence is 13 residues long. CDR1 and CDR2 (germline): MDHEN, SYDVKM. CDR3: CASSYSPLNTIYF. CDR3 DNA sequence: TGTGCCAGCAGTTACTCCCCCTTAAACACCATATATTTT.

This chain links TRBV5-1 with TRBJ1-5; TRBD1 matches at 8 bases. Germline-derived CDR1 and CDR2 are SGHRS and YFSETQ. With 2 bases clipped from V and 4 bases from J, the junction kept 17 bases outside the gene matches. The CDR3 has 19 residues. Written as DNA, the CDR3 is TGCGCCAGCAGCTTCGACAGGGGCAATCAGCCCCAGCTAAATCAGCCCCAGCATTTT. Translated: CASSFDRGNQPQLNQPQHF.

The CDR3 nucleotides read TGTGCCAGCAGCTTAGGGTCCAGACGGGGAGAGACCCAGTACTTC. Its protein product is CASSLGSRRGETQYF. The V gene is TRBV7-2, the J gene TRBJ2-5; the D gene is possibly TRBD2 (5 bases). Germline-derived CDR1 and CDR2 are SGHTA and FQGNSA. CDR3 size: 15 residues. Trimming took off 1 base at V and 4 bases at J, with 13 bases between the two ends.

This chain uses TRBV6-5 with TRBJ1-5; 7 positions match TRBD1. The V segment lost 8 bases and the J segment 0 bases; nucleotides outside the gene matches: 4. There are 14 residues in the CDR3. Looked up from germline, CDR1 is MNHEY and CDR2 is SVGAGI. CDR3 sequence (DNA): TGTGCCAGCTCCCGGGACAGTAGCAATCAGCCCCAGCATTTT. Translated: CASSRDSSNQPQHF.

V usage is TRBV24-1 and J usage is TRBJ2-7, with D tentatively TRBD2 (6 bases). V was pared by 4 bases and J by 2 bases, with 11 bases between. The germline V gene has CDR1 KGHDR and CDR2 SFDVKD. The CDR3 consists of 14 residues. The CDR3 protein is CATSEEGRPYEQYF. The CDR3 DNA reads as TGTGCCACCAGTGAGGAGGGTCGTCCCTACGAGCAGTACTTC.

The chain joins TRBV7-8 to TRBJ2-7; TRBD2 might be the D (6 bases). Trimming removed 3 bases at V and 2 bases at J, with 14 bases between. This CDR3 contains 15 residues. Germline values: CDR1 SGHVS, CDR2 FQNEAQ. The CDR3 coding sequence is TGTGCCAGCAGCTTTGGTGGGCGGGGAGCCTACGAGCAGTACTTC. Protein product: CASSFGGRGAYEQYF.

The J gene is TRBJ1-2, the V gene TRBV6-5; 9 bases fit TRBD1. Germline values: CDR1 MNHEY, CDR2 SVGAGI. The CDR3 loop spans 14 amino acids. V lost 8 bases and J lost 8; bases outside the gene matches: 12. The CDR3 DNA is TGTGCCAGCGGTAGGACAGGGGATTGGCGGGGCTACACCTTC. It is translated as CASGRTGDWRGYTF.

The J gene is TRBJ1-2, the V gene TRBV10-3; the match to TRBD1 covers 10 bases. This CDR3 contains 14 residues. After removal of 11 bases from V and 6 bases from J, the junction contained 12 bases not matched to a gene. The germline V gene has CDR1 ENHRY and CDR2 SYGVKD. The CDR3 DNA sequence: TGTGCCTCCTTCTCCGGGACAGGGGCGGATGGCTACACCTTC. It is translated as CASFSGTGADGYTF.

This CDR3 is CASSAGVLASGEQFF. CDR3 bases: TGTGCCAGCAGCGCCGGGGTGCTTGCGTCGGGTGAGCAGTTCTTC. The genes are TRBV9 and TRBJ2-1; the D gene is possibly TRBD2 (5 bases). The V end was cut by 3 bases, the J end by 9 bases, with 19 bases between. Germline loops: CDR1 SGDLS, CDR2 YYNGEE. The CDR3 runs to 15 residues.

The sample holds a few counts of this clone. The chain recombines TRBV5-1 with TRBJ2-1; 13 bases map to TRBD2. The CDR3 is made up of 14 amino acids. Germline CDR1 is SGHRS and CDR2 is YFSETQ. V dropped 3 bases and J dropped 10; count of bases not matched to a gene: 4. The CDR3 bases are TGCGCCAGCAGCTCTACTAGCGGGAGGGAGGAGCAGTTCTTC. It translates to CASSSTSGREEQFF.

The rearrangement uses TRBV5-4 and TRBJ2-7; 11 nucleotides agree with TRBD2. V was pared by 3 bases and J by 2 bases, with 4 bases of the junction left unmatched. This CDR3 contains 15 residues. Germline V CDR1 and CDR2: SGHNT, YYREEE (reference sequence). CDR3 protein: CASSSGTSGPYEQYF. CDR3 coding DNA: TGTGCCAGCAGCTCTGGGACTAGCGGCCCCTACGAGCAGTACTTC.

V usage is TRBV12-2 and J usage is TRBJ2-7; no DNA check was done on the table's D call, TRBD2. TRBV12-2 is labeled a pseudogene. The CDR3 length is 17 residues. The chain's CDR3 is CASRLGGEDRLGYEQYF. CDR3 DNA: TGTGCAAGTCGCTTAGGGGGGGAGGATCGACTGGGCTACGAGCAGTACTTC.

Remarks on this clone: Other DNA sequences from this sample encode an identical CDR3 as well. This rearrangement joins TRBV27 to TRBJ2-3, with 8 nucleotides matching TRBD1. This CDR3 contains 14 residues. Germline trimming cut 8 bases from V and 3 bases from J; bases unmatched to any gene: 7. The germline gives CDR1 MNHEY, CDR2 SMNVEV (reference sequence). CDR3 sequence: CASGDRGVTDTQYF. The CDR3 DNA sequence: TGTGCCAGCGGAGACAGGGGTGTGACAGATACGCAGTATTTT.

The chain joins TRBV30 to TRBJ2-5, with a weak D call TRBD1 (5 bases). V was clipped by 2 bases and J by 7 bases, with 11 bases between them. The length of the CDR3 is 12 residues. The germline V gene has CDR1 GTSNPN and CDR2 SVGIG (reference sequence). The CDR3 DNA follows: TGTGCCTGGAGTTTCAGGGTGATGACCCAGTACTTC. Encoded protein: CAWSFRVMTQYF.

The CDR3 DNA follows: TGTGCCAGCAGCTTAGGGCGGGCTAGCGGGAGATACGAGCAGTACTTC. Translating gives CASSLGRASGRYEQYF. V and J are TRBV7-2 and TRBJ2-7; 10 bases line up with TRBD2. Per germline, CDR1 SGHTA and CDR2 FQGNSA. The CDR3 loop spans 16 amino acids. Germline trimming cut 1 base from V and 4 bases from J; bases unmatched to any gene: 7.